Sequencing of this TCR beta chain was carried out in a study of shared clonotypes between healthy human individuals (dated by TCRdb to about 2020). About the investigation overall: Two women and three men aged 18 to 49 years were included in the cohort. Per donor, three plates each were used for CD4 naive and CD4 memory, two for CD8 naive, and one for CD8 memory. To estimate repertoire size and how much clonotype sharing occurs between individuals, the study deeply sequenced the blood TCR repertoires of several healthy adults. Libraries were prepared and TCR repertoires were sequenced by different laboratories using diverse techniques, in order to increase sequencing depth and limit assay-specific biases. Leukapheresis yielded between about 0.8 and 9.5 billion PBMCs per donor.

From the germline V gene, CDR1 is SNHLY and CDR2 is FYNNEI. There are 16 amino acids in the CDR3, from cysteine to phenylalanine inclusive. Only CDR3 DNA remains: 48 bases, in frame from the first base. Trimming accounts for 4 bases at V and 15 bases at J, while the number of junction bases matched to no gene is 16. General conclusions and limits of the study: The genetic and exposure-history diversity represented was limited by the small number of donors. Higher generation probabilities were observed for clonotypes shared by all four sorted-subset donors than for non-shared clonotypes. Sampling was limited to blood, and TCR repertoires in tissue likely differ from TCR repertoires in blood. Estimated clonotype richness was generally larger for naive than for memory subsets. Sharing across a few donors was observed for 5% to 6.5% of naive CD4, less than 4% of naive CD8, 2% to 2.5% of memory CD4, and about 0.4% of memory CD8 clonotypes. Based on pairwise subsampling, the degree of clonotype sharing among donors was expected to be affected by sequencing depth. Even with the large sequencing depth, rarefaction of the sorted-subset datasets indicated that sequencing was incomplete.

CD8 naive samples were CD45RO-negative cells positively selected for CCR7, giving a CD45RA+CCR7+ population that excluded TemRA cells. The donors were healthy, HIV-negative adults with no recently reported acute infections or vaccinations. Every donor was a Caucasian adult living in Nashville, Tennessee, USA. Blood was collected by leukapheresis, and PBMCs were isolated by Ficoll-Histopaque density gradient centrifugation and then cryopreserved in liquid nitrogen vapor phase. Analytical flow cytometry was used to check the purity and quantity of every magnetically sorted T cell population. Each sorted fraction had its genomic DNA isolated and then quantified by UV absorbance on a Nanodrop 2000c. A note on this clone: This clone's antigen is unknown. Base qualities are not provided; no much larger clone lies one nucleotide away.

Using the deep immunoSEQ assay, TCR CDR3 regions were amplified from genomic DNA by multiplex PCR. Extracted genomic DNA from each cell subset was distributed evenly across all wells of several immunoSEQ 96-well plates, and each plate was treated as a replicate. Each replicate PCR for sorted subsets received about 220 ng genomic DNA, equal to some 32,000 T cell genomes. Purified libraries were quantified with a Qubit 3.0 fluorometer, sized on a Bioanalyzer 2100, and re-quantified with the KAPA Library Quantification kit. Each immunoSEQ 96-well plate was sequenced on its own single-read 150-cycle Illumina NextSeq 550 flow cell. Per the source publication's procedure: Because only junctional sequences without quality scores were contained in the immunoSEQ output, filtering matching that applied to full-length reads could not be performed. To assign V/J genes and CDR3, sequences were annotated against IMGT germline references using PyIR, a Python wrapper for IgBLAST v1.9. Reads were removed for weak V/J assignments (E-value above 1e-6), missing CDR3, stop codons, out-of-frame junctions, or ambiguous translated residues. V3J clonotypes were defined as sequences sharing the same inferred V gene, J gene, and CDR3 amino acid sequence. The percentage overlap between two repertoires was calculated by dividing the number of shared unique clonotypes by the size of the smaller repertoire. RTK rarefaction, the Chao1 estimator, and Recon v2.1 estimates of unobserved clonotypes were used to assess repertoire richness. Generation probabilities were computed with OLGA for all TCRbeta clonotypes obtained by the gDNA method from several donors. The table was pulled from immuneACCESS by TCRdb, which kept in-frame rearrangements only. Such tables lose some clones; where checked, under half of the loss comes from unresolved V genes, and the rest has no known cause. V and J calls and clone size are copied from that table; D and trimming were computed from the DNA. This sample has roughly 890,000 clones in its table, and 80% to 95% of those were observed once. The top ten hold 24% of the sample.

The source of this sequence is a man aged 25 to 40 in good health. Recombination connected TRBV2 to TRBJ2-1, with TRBD2 matching 12 junction bases. The sequenced sample consisted of naive CD8+ T cells sorted from blood. The meaning of the sample's cell subset or site label: CD45RA+CCR7+. The CDR3 amino acid sequence is: CASSATTSGRGGWLFF. The bases are TGTGCCAGCAGTGCTACGACTAGCGGGAGAGGGGGGTGGCTGTTCTTC. Outside the CDR3, residues come from the reference TRBV2 and TRBJ2-1 proteins, so the full variable domain is: EPEVTQTPSHQVTQMGQEVILRCVPISNHLYFYWYRQILGQKVEFLVSFYNNEISEKSEIFDDQFSVERPDGSNFTLKIRSTKLEDSAMYFCASSATTSGRGGWLFFGPGTRLTVL.